What follows describes a single T cell receptor beta chain. Each participant's cohort was designated according to participant-reported clinical history. V gave up 0 bases and J gave up 1 base, with 13 bases separating them. Germline CDR1 is SGHRS and CDR2 is YFSETQ. CDR3 length equals 16 residues. This specimen belongs to a study of blood T cell repertoires in COVID-19. The table came from immunoSEQ multiplex PCR; TCRdb's copy has only in-frame clones and leaves some out. The sample yields 360,000 or so clones, around nine tenths seen once. The chain joins TRBV5-1 to TRBJ1-1; TRBD1 might be the D (5 bases). Sequencing was carried out using PBMCs or T cells enriched from blood (not recorded which). This receptor was identified in a woman in her twenties or thirties who had been exposed to COVID-19. The CDR3 DNA follows: TGCGCCAGCAGCTTGGGCAGCCGGGGGAGGAACACTGAAGCTTTCTTT. As protein: CASSLGSRGRNTEAFF.